This T cell receptor (beta chain) was sequenced for a study of T-cell reconstitution after alpha-beta-depleted transplantation in children. During its preparation, the TCRbeta library received unique molecular identifiers. TCRdb ran MiXCR on the PCR reads and lists one entry per CDR3 protein. The table shows about 360,000 distinct CDR3 sequences, with less than 15% occurring only once. Deletions cut 5 bases from V and 4 bases from J, with 11 bases between. The CDR3 runs 13 residues. Germline V gene data show CDR1 as SGHTA and CDR2 as FQGTGA. The clonotype originates from a human donor who donated a stem cell graft to a child with Fanconi anemia. The sequencing here drew on PBMCs, taken from the stem cell graft. The chain carries TRBV7-3 and TRBJ2-5; D may be TRBD1 or TRBD2 (5 bases each). The CDR3 nucleotides are TGTGCCAGCAGCCCTATGAGGGGAGAGACCCAGTACTTC. This gives the protein CASSPMRGETQYF.